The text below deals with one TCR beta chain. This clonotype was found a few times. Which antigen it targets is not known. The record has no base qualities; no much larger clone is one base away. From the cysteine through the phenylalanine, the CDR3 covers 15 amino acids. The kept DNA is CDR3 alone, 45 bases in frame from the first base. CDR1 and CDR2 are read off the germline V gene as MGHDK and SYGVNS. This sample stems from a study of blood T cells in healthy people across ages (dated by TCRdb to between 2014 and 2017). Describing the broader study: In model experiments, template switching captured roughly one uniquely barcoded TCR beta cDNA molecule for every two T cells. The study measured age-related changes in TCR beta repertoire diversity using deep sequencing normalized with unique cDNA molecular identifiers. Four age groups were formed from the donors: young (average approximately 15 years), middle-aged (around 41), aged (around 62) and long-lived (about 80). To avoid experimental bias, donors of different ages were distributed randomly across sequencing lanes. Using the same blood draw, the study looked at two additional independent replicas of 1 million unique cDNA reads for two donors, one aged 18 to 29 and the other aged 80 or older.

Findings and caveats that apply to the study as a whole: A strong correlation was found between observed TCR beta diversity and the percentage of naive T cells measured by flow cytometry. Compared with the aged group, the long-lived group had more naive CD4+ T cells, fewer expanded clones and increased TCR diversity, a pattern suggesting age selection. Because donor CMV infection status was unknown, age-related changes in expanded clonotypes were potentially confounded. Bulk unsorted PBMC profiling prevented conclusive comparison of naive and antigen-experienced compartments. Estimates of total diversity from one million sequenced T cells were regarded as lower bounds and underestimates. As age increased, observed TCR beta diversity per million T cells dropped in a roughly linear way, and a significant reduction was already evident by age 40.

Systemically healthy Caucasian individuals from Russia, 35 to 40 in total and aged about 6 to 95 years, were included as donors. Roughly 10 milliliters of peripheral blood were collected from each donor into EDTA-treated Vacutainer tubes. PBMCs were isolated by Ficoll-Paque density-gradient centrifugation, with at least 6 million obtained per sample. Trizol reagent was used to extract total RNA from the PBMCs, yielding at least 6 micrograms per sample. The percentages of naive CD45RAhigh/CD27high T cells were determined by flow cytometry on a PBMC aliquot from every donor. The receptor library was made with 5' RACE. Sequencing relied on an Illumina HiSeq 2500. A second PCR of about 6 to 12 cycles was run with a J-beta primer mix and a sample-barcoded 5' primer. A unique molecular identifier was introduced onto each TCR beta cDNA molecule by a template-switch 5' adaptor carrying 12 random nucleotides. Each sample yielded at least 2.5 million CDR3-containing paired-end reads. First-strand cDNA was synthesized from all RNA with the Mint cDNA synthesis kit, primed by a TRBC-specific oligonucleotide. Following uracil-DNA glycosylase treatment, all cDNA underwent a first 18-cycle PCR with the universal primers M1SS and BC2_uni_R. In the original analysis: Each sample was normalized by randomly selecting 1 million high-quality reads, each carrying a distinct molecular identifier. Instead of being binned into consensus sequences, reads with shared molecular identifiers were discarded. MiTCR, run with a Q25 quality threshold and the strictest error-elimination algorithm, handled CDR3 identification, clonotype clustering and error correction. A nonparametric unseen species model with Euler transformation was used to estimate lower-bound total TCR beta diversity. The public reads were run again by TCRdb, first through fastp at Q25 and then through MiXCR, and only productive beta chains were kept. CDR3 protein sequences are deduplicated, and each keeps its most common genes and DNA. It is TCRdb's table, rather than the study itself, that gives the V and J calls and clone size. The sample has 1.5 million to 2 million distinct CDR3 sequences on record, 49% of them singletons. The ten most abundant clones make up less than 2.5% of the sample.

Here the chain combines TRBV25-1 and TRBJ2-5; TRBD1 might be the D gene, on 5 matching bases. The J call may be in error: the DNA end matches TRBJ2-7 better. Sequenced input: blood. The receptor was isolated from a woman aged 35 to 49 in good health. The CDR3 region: CASSEWGRARDEQYF. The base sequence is TGTGCCAGCAGTGAATGGGGCAGGGCAAGGGACGAGCAGTACTTC.